This is a list of T cell receptor beta chains from one sample in a study of CD8 T cells in Susac syndrome. One entry per CDR3 protein results from TCRdb running MiXCR on the immunoSEQ multiplex PCR reads. The sample includes 55,000 to 70,000 distinct CDR3 sequences, roughly 94% of them seen just once. Source material: CD8+ T cells from PBMCs. Receptors were obtained from a human donor in good health. The CDR3 runs from the conserved cysteine through the conserved F or W. D genes are given only for firm matches.

-	TRBV28	TRBJ2-1	TGTGCCAGCAGTTACGGACAGTACAATGAGCAGTTCTTC	CASSYGQYNEQFF
-	TRBV4-1	TRBJ2-7	TGCGCCAGCAGCCAAGAAGGGGGACTGAACGAGCAGTACTTC	CASSQEGGLNEQYF
-	TRBV5-1	TRBJ1-2	TGCGCCAGCAGCCCGAACAGGGTCGTTGGCTACACCTTC	CASSPNRVVGYTF
-	TRBV9	TRBJ2-2	TGTGCCAGCAGCCCAAGATGGGGACATCTCCCTCCCACCGGGGAGCTGTTTTTT	CASSPRWGHLPPTGELFF
TRBD1	TRBV12-3/TRBV12-4	TRBJ1-2	TGTGCCAGCAGTCTCGAGGACAGGGCGGACTATGGCTACACCTTC	CASSLEDRADYGYTF
-	TRBV29-1	TRBJ2-3	TGCAGCGTTGAAGGGCAGCTCCAGAAGTACACAGATACGCAGTATTTT	CSVEGQLQKYTDTQYF
-	TRBV29-1	TRBJ2-5	TGCAGCGTTGTCACGGAGGAGACCCAGTACTTC	CSVVTEETQYF
-	TRBV14	TRBJ1-6	TGTGCCAGCAGCCAAGAGTCGGGGAGGTATTCACCCCTCCATTTT	CASSQESGRYSPLHF
TRBD2	TRBV4-1	TRBJ2-7	TGCGCCAGCAGCCAAGATACTAGCGTGCTTAACGAGCAGTACTTC	CASSQDTSVLNEQYF
-	TRBV24-1	TRBJ2-5	TGTGCCACCAGTGAAACAGGGAGAGAGACCCAGTACTTC	CATSETGRETQYF
TRBD2	TRBV3-1	TRBJ2-5	TGTGCCAGCAGCCGGTGGACTAGCGGCCGGGGAGAGACCCAGTACTTC	CASSRWTSGRGETQYF
TRBD2	TRBV12-3/TRBV12-4	TRBJ2-1	TGTGCCAGCAGTTTAGCGCGGGGGGGCAGCTCCTACAATGAGCAGTTCTTC	CASSLARGGSSYNEQFF
-	TRBV7-8	TRBJ1-5	TGTGCCAGCTCCTCGAGCAGGGGCAATCAGCCCCAGCATTTT	CASSSSRGNQPQHF
-	TRBV7-9	TRBJ1-6	TGTGCCAGCAGCTTAGCGCAGGGTAATTCACCCCTCCACTTT	CASSLAQGNSPLHF
TRBD1	TRBV12-3/TRBV12-4	TRBJ2-5	TGTGCCAGCAGTGCAGGGACAGGGGATATGCGAGAGACCCAGTACTTC	CASSAGTGDMRETQYF
-	TRBV14	TRBJ1-6	TGTGCCAGCAGCCAAGTTCGGGGGGTCTCGCACCTCCACTTT	CASSQVRGVSHLHF